This is a list of T cell receptor beta chains from one sample in a study of shared clonotypes between healthy human individuals. Data came from immunoSEQ multiplex PCR; TCRdb stores just in-frame clones and leaves some out. The table shows approximately 87,000 clones, with about 63% occurring only once. The sequencing input was memory CD8+ T cells sorted from blood. The receptors here all came from a man younger than 40 in good health. Each CDR3 is given with its conserved first and last residue. The D gene is left open where the match is weak. Not all rows give a size; the values are once, few, many and, for expanded clones, a class.

v_call	j_call	d_call	clone_size	cdr3_aa	cdr3_nt
TRBV7-8	TRBJ1-4	-	-	CAAGGTNEKLFF	TGTGCCGCCGGGGGGACTAATGAAAAACTGTTTTTT
TRBV6-1	TRBJ2-7	-	-	CASSEKVHPRYEQYF	TGTGCCAGCAGTGAAAAGGTACACCCGAGATACGAGCAGTACTTC
TRBV29-1	TRBJ2-1	-	-	CSVAGTPYNEQFF	TGCAGCGTTGCCGGGACACCCTACAATGAGCAGTTCTTC
TRBV12-2	TRBJ2-5	-	-	CASRLVVFRATRKETQYF	TGTGCAAGTCGCTTAGTGGTTTTCAGGGCTACGCGAAAAGAGACCCAGTACTTC
TRBV5-1	TRBJ2-2	-	-	CASRPTVNTGELFF	TGCGCCAGCAGACCGACAGTAAACACCGGGGAGCTGTTTTTT
TRBV7-9	TRBJ1-2	-	few	CASNRNYGYTF	TGTGCCAGCAACCGCAACTATGGCTACACCTTC
TRBV6-5	TRBJ2-1	-	-	CASSYSTAGHPAIF	TGTGCCAGCAGTTACTCGACGGCGGGGCACCCAGCGATCTTC
TRBV5-7	TRBJ2-7	-	-	CASSSAVGAHEQYF	TGTGCCAGCAGCTCCGCAGTGGGGGCCCACGAGCAGTACTTC
TRBV7-9	TRBJ1-2	-	-	CASSLGSQRILYGYTF	TGTGCCAGCAGCTTAGGTTCACAGAGAATCCTCTATGGCTACACCTTC
TRBV27	TRBJ1-2	-	few	CASSNREVDGYTF	TGTGCCAGCAGCAACAGGGAGGTCGATGGCTACACCTTC
TRBV28	TRBJ2-7	TRBD2	-	CASSLASGTREQYF	TGTGCCAGCAGTTTAGCTAGCGGGACCCGCGAGCAGTACTTC
TRBV4-3	TRBJ2-1	TRBD1	many	CASSQGQGGSYNEQFF	TGCGCCAGCAGCCAAGGACAGGGCGGCTCCTACAATGAGCAGTTCTTC
TRBV28	TRBJ1-4	-	few	CASSFLRGANEKLFF	TGTGCCAGCAGTTTTCTCCGCGGGGCAAATGAAAAACTGTTTTTT
TRBV27	TRBJ2-1	-	-	CASSLWRFYNEQFF	TGTGCCAGCAGTTTATGGCGATTTTACAATGAGCAGTTCTTC
TRBV4-1	TRBJ1-5	-	few	CASSQDSGSNQPQHF	TGCGCCAGCAGCCAAGACTCGGGGAGCAATCAGCCCCAGCATTTT
TRBV5-6	TRBJ2-7	TRBD1	few	CASSFLGGQGTKEQYF	TGTGCCAGCAGCTTTTTGGGGGGACAGGGTACTAAAGAGCAGTACTTC
TRBV6-5	TRBJ2-7	-	-	CASTWTEHSYEQYF	TGTGCCAGCACTTGGACAGAGCATTCCTACGAGCAGTACTTC
TRBV5-1	TRBJ1-5	-	-	CASSLGQGSNQPQHF	TGCGCCAGCAGCTTGGGGCAGGGAAGCAATCAGCCCCAGCATTTT
TRBV7-9	TRBJ2-5	-	-	CASSLWSSLKQETQYF	TGTGCCAGCAGCTTGTGGTCCTCCCTAAAACAAGAGACCCAGTACTTC
TRBV27	TRBJ1-4	TRBD1	-	CASSGGQNYDEKLFF	TGTGCCAGCAGTGGGGGACAGAACTATGATGAAAAACTGTTTTTT
TRBV14	TRBJ1-1	-	-	CASSRSDTEAFF	TGTGCCAGCAGTAGGTCGGACACTGAAGCTTTCTTT
TRBV6-4	TRBJ2-6	-	few	CASSDSSSGANVLTF	TGTGCCAGCAGTGACTCTAGCTCTGGGGCCAACGTCCTGACTTTC
TRBV27	TRBJ2-7	-	-	CASSTGSYEQYF	TGTGCCAGCTCGACTGGCTCCTACGAGCAGTACTTC
TRBV2	TRBJ1-5	-	few	CASSRAAAANQPQHF	TGTGCCAGTTCGCGAGCGGCGGCCGCCAATCAGCCCCAGCATTTT
TRBV4-1	TRBJ2-4	TRBD2	-	CASSQEGSGTSDIQYF	TGCGCCAGCAGCCAAGAGGGGTCTGGGACTAGCGACATTCAGTACTTC
TRBV30	TRBJ1-1	-	few	CASRWNTEAFF	TGTGCCTCGAGATGGAACACTGAAGCTTTCTTT
TRBV1	TRBJ2-3	-	-	CTSGETSGGLPRRTDTQYF	TGCACCAGCGGCGAAACTAGCGGGGGGCTACCTCGGCGCACAGATACGCAGTATTTT
TRBV7-9	TRBJ2-7	-	-	CASSVDGTRSYEQYF	TGTGCCAGCAGCGTCGACGGGACTCGGTCCTACGAGCAGTACTTC
TRBV2	TRBJ1-1	-	few	CASTAGSGTEAFF	TGTGCCAGCACGGCGGGTTCCGGCACTGAAGCTTTCTTT
TRBV7-9	TRBJ1-4	TRBD1	few	CASSGTGGAGEKLFF	TGTGCCAGCAGCGGCACAGGGGGCGCAGGGGAAAAACTGTTTTTT
TRBV2	TRBJ2-1	-	once	CASYGRNEQFF	TGTGCCAGCTACGGACGCAATGAGCAGTTCTTC
TRBV27	TRBJ2-1	TRBD2	-	CATGTSGSSYNEQFF	TGTGCCACAGGGACTAGCGGGAGCTCCTACAATGAGCAGTTCTTC
TRBV19	TRBJ1-1	-	-	CASSIDLGYTEAFF	TGTGCCAGTAGTATAGATCTGGGGTACACTGAAGCTTTCTTT
TRBV6-5	TRBJ1-2	-	few	CASSYATGYGYTF	TGTGCCAGCAGTTACGCAACGGGCTATGGCTACACCTTC
TRBV15	TRBJ1-1	TRBD1	few	CATSRTGTGETEAFF	TGTGCCACCAGCAGAACCGGGACAGGGGAGACTGAAGCTTTCTTT
TRBV25-1	TRBJ1-1	-	-	CASSEGNTEAFF	TGTGCCAGCAGTGAGGGGAATACTGAAGCTTTCTTT
TRBV27	TRBJ2-1	-	many	CATQGGLDGYNEQFF	TGTGCCACCCAAGGAGGACTGGATGGGTACAATGAGCAGTTCTTC
TRBV6-4	TRBJ2-7	TRBD2	medium-sized	CASSDSTSGRAYEQYF	TGTGCCAGCAGTGACTCGACTAGCGGGAGGGCCTACGAGCAGTACTTC
TRBV6-1	TRBJ2-1	TRBD2	-	CASSALLAEAYNEQFF	TGTGCCAGCAGTGCACTTCTAGCGGAGGCCTACAATGAGCAGTTCTTC
TRBV4-3	TRBJ2-1	TRBD2	-	CASSEWGTSGSPSYNEQFF	TGCGCCAGCAGCGAATGGGGGACTAGCGGGAGCCCTTCTTACAATGAGCAGTTCTTC
TRBV4-3	TRBJ2-3	TRBD2	-	CASSLTWTRGKDF	TGCGCCAGCAGCCTTACCTGGACTAGGGGAAAAGATTTT
TRBV11-1	TRBJ2-5	TRBD2	-	CASSHTWGLEFETQYF	TGTGCCAGCAGCCATACGTGGGGACTAGAGTTTGAGACCCAGTACTTC
TRBV6-5	TRBJ1-1	-	-	CASSYSTNTEAFF	TGTGCCAGCAGTTACTCTACTAACACTGAAGCTTTCTTT
TRBV6-5	TRBJ2-2	TRBD2	many	CASKGLAGESGELFF	TGTGCCAGCAAAGGACTAGCGGGAGAATCGGGGGAGCTGTTTTTT
TRBV29-1	TRBJ2-2	TRBD1	-	CSVAGQGFTGELFF	TGCAGCGTCGCGGGACAGGGGTTCACCGGGGAGCTGTTTTTT
TRBV9	TRBJ2-3	-	few	CASSVGEEDTQYF	TGTGCCAGCAGCGTAGGTGAGGAAGATACGCAGTATTTT
TRBV5-1	TRBJ2-7	-	few	CASSLFGGNTYEQYF	TGCGCCAGCAGCCTCTTCGGTGGTAATACCTACGAGCAGTACTTC
TRBV25-1	TRBJ1-5	-	-	CASSEAGTNQPQHF	TGTGCCAGCAGTGAAGCAGGGACCAATCAGCCCCAGCATTTT